The 2 T cell receptor beta chains reported below all come from one sample, sequenced in a study of control samples from healthy donors and cancer patients. Sequencing used immunoSEQ multiplex PCR; TCRdb keeps in-frame clones, though not all of them. Its listing shows about 200,000 clones. Material for sequencing was blood. Every receptor here comes from a woman aged 25 to 39 in good health.

V usage is TRBV5-1 and J usage is TRBJ2-3; 12 nucleotides agree with TRBD2. Germline V gives CDR1 SGHRS, CDR2 YFSETQ. The junction had 6 bases not matched to a gene; V was cut back by 1 base and J by 0 bases. The length of the CDR3 is 18 residues. The CDR3 spells CASSLSLAGGTSTDTQYF. Written as DNA, the CDR3 is TGCGCCAGCAGCTTGTCACTAGCGGGGGGAACTAGCACAGATACGCAGTATTTT. Filled out from reference TRBV5-1 and TRBJ2-3, the complete variable domain reads KAGVTQTPRYLIKTRGQQVTLSCSPISGHRSVSWYQQTPGQGLQFLFEYFSETQRNKGNFPGRFSGRQFSNSRSEMNVSTLELGDSALYLCASSLSLAGGTSTDTQYFGPGTRLTVL.

J is TRBJ1-5 and V is TRBV6-5, with TRBD1 as a possible D gene (5 bases). Between the trimmed V and J ends, which lost 2 bases and 0 bases, there was a span of 11 bases. From germline, CDR1 is MNHEY and CDR2 SVGAGI. The CDR3 length is 16 residues. CDR3 loop: CASSYGGWGSNQPQHF. Written as DNA, the CDR3 is TGTGCCAGCAGTTACGGGGGGTGGGGTAGCAATCAGCCCCAGCATTTT.